This T cell receptor (beta chain) derives from a study of control samples from healthy donors and cancer patients (dated by TCRdb to the early 2020s). Library preparation was by the immunoSEQ multiplex PCR assay. Not all clones reach the TCRdb copy of this immuneACCESS table, which keeps in-frame sequences only. Checked studies attribute under half of the gap to unresolved V genes and leave the rest unexplained. The sample data list approximately 94,000 clones, and more than 75% of these were observed just once. The top ten hold 15% to 20% of the sample. There are a few counts of this clone. No cognate antigen has been identified for it. The input lacks base qualities; no much larger clone sits a single base away. CDR1 and CDR2, looked up from the germline V gene (reference sequence), are MNHEY and SMNVEV. The germline ends are 10 bases apart after V is trimmed by 4 bases and J by 0 bases. From cysteine to phenylalanine, the CDR3 is 15 amino acids long. Only CDR3 DNA remains: 45 bases, in frame from the first base.

The sequenced sample was blood. This sequence uses TRBV27 and TRBJ1-5; the D gene is perhaps TRBD1, from 5 matching bases. The sequence was obtained from a woman in her forties or fifties in good health. The CDR3 region reads CASSSTVYSNQPQHF. The nucleotides are TGTGCCAGCAGTTCGACAGTCTATAGCAATCAGCCCCAGCATTTT.